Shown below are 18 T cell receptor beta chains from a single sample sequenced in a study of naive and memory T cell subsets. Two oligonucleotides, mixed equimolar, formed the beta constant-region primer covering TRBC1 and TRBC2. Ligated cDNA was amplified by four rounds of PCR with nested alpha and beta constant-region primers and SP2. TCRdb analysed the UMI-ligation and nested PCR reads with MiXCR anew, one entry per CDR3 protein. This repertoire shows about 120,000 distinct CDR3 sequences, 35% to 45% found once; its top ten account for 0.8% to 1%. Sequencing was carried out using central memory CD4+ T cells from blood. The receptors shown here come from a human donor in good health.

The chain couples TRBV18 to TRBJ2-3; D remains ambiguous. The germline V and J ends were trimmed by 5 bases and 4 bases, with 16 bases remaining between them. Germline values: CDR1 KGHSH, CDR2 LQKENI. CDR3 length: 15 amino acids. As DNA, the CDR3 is TGTGCCAGCTCAGCACTCAAGGTGGCTTCAGATACGCAGTATTTT. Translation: CASSALKVASDTQYF.

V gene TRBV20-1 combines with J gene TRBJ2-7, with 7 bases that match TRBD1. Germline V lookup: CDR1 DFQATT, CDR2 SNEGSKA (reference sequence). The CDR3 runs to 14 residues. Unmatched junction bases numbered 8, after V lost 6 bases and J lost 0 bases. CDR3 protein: CSATRDRHSYEQYF. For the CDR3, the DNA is TGCAGTGCAACAAGGGACAGACACTCCTACGAGCAGTACTTC.

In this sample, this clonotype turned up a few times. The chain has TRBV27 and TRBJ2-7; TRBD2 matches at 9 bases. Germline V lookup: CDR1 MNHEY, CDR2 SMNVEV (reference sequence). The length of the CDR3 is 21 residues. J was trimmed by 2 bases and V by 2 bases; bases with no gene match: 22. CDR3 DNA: TGTGCCAGCAGTTTAAATTCTAGGCTAGCGGGAATGGAACAAAACACCTACGAGCAGTACTTC. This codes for CASSLNSRLAGMEQNTYEQYF.

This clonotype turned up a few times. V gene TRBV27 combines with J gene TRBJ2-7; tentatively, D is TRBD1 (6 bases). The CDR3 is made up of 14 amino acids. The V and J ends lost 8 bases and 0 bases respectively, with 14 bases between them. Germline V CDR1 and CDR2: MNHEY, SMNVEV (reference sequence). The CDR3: CASAGVGSSYEQYF. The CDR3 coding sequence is TGTGCCAGCGCAGGGGTCGGAAGCTCCTACGAGCAGTACTTC.

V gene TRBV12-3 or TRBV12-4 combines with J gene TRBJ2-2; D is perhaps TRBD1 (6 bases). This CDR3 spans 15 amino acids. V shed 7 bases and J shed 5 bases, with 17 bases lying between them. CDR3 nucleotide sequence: TGTGCCAGCACCCCGGCCCAGGGGTTGACCGGGGAGCTGTTTTTT. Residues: CASTPAQGLTGELFF.

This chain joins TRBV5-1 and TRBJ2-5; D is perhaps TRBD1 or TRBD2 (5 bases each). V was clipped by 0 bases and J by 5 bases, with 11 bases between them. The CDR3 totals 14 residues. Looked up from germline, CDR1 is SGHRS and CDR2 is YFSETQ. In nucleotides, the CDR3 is TGCGCCAGCAGCTTGGGGGGGTATTCGGAGACCCAGTACTTC. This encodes CASSLGGYSETQYF.

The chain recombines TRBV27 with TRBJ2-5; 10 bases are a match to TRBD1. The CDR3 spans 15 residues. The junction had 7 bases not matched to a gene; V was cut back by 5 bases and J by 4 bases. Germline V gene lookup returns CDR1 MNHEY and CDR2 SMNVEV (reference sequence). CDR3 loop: CASSHDRGRGETQYF. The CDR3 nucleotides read TGTGCCAGCAGTCACGACAGGGGGCGAGGAGAGACCCAGTACTTC.

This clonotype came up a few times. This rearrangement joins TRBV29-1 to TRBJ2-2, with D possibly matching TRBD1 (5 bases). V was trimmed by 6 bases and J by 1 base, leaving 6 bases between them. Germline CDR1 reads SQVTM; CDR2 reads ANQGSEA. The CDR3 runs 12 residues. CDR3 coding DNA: TGCAGCGTAGACAGGAACACCGGGGAGCTGTTTTTT. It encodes CSVDRNTGELFF.

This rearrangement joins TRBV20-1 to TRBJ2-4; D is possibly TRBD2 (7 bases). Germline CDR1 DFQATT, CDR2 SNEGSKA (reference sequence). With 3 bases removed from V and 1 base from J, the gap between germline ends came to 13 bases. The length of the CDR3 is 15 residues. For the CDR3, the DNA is TGCAGTGCTAGTCGTCGGGGGGCGGCCAAAAACATTCAGTACTTC. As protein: CSASRRGAAKNIQYF.

The CDR3: CASSPDRFYEQYF. The CDR3 DNA reads TGTGCCAGCAGCCCGGACAGGTTCTACGAGCAGTACTTC. The chain joins TRBV9 to TRBJ2-7; TRBD1 agrees at 7 bases. Looked up from germline, CDR1 is SGDLS and CDR2 is YYNGEE. V shed 4 bases and J 3 bases; nucleotides not matched to a gene: 4. The CDR3 has 13 amino acids. The full variable domain, with the rest looked up from reference TRBV9 and TRBJ2-7, is DSGVTQTPKHLITATGQRVTLRCSPRSGDLSVYWYQQSLDQGLQFLIQYYNGEERAKGNILERFSAQQFPDLHSELNLSSLELGDSALYFCASSPDRFYEQYFGPGTRLTVT.

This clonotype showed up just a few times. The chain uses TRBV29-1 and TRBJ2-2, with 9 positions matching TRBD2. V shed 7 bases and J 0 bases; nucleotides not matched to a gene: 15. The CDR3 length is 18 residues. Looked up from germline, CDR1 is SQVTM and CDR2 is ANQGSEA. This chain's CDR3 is CSAQGAGGPSANTGELFF. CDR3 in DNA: TGCAGCGCTCAAGGGGCGGGAGGGCCCTCCGCGAACACCGGGGAGCTGTTTTTT.

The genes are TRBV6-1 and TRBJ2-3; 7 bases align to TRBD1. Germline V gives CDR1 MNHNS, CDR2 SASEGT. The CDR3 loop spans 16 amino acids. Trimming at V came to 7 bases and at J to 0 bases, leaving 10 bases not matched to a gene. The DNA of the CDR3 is TGTGCCAGCACCTTTGCGGTGACAGGGAGCACAGATACGCAGTATTTT. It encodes CASTFAVTGSTDTQYF.

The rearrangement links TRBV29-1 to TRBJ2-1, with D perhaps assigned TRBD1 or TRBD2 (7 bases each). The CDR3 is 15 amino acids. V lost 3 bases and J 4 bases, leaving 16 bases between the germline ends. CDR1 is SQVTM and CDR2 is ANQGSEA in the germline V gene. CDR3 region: CSVEVRGRGYNEQFF. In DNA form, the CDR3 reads TGCAGCGTTGAGGTTAGGGGGCGGGGGTACAATGAGCAGTTCTTC.

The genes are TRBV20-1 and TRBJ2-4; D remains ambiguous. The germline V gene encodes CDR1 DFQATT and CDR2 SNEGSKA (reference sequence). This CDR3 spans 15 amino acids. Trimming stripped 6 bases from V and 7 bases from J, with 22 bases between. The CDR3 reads CSATSRRQSVNIQYF. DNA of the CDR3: TGCAGTGCGACCTCCCGGCGCCAGTCGGTTAACATTCAGTACTTC.

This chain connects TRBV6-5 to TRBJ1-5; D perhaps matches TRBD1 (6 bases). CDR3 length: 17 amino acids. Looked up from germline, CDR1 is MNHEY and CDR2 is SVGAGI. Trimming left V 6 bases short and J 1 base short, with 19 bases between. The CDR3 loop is CASSPSRGRWSNQPQHF. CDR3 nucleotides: TGTGCCAGCAGCCCCTCCAGGGGTCGTTGGAGCAATCAGCCCCAGCATTTT.

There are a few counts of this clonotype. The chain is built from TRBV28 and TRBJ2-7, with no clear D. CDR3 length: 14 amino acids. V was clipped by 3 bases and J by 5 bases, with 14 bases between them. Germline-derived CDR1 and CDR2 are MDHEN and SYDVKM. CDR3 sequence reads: CASSFFRARNEQYF. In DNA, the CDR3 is TGTGCCAGCAGTTTTTTCCGGGCCAGGAACGAGCAGTACTTC.

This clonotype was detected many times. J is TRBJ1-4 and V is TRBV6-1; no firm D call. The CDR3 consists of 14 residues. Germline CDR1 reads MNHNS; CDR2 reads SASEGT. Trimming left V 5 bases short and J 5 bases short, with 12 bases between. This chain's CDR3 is CASSPRGKNEKLFF. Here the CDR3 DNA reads TGTGCCAGCAGTCCCCGAGGGAAAAATGAAAAACTGTTTTTT.

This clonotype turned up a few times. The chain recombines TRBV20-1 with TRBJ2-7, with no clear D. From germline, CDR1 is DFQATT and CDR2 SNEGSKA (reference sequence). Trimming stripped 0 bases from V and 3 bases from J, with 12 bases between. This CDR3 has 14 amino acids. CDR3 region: CSARDRRGVYEQYF. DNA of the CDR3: TGCAGTGCTAGAGATCGTAGAGGAGTCTACGAGCAGTACTTC.